The rows below give T cell receptor beta chains drawn from one sample of a study of T cells after yellow fever vaccination. TCRdb used MiXCR to reprocess the 5' RACE reads, holding one entry per CDR3 protein. The repertoire holds approximately 510,000 distinct CDR3 sequences, with around a fifth as singletons. This sample comprised PBMCs, obtained about 20 days after the first yellow fever vaccination. All receptors derive from a man aged 18 to 29 who received the YFV17D yellow fever vaccine. Each CDR3 is given without its conserved first and last residue. The D gene is left open where the match is weak. Clone size, where shown, is once, few, many, or a class for clones that have expanded.

V gene: TRBV12-3/TRBV12-4
CDR3 length: 15
J gene: TRBJ2-5
clone size: few
D gene: TRBD2
CDR3 protein: ASSLGLAGGHQETQY

V gene: TRBV11-3
CDR3 length: 12
J gene: TRBJ2-1
clone size: few
D gene: TRBD1
CDR3 protein: ASSQDREWSEQF

V gene: TRBV7-8
CDR3 length: 10
J gene: TRBJ1-1
clone size: .
D gene: .
CDR3 protein: ASSEYGREAF

V gene: TRBV5-1
CDR3 length: 13
J gene: TRBJ2-3
clone size: .
D gene: .
CDR3 protein: ASSWQETSTDTQY

V gene: TRBV4-3
CDR3 length: 14
J gene: TRBJ2-1
clone size: few
D gene: .
CDR3 protein: ASSQEGSSLYNEQF

V gene: TRBV12-3/TRBV12-4
CDR3 length: 14
J gene: TRBJ2-3
clone size: .
D gene: TRBD1
CDR3 protein: ASSFSGGHLTDTQY

V gene: TRBV2
CDR3 length: 12
J gene: TRBJ1-6
clone size: .
D gene: .
CDR3 protein: ASSEIRSGSPLH

V gene: TRBV7-2
CDR3 length: 11
J gene: TRBJ1-1
clone size: few
D gene: .
CDR3 protein: ASSLGPQTEAF

V gene: TRBV19
CDR3 length: 11
J gene: TRBJ2-5
clone size: few
D gene: .
CDR3 protein: ASSIPGLETQY

V gene: TRBV7-9
CDR3 length: 14
J gene: TRBJ1-1
clone size: few
D gene: .
CDR3 protein: ASSPKPLSSGFEAF

V gene: TRBV7-2
CDR3 length: 13
J gene: TRBJ2-5
clone size: .
D gene: .
CDR3 protein: ASSPGLGRQETQY

V gene: TRBV6-1
CDR3 length: 13
J gene: TRBJ2-5
clone size: .
D gene: TRBD1
CDR3 protein: AAMNLWTGQETQY

V gene: TRBV7-8
CDR3 length: 16
J gene: TRBJ1-6
clone size: few
D gene: TRBD1
CDR3 protein: ASSLAGTGGAYNSPLH

V gene: TRBV6-1
CDR3 length: 13
J gene: TRBJ2-3
clone size: few
D gene: TRBD2
CDR3 protein: ASNRGGAGGDTQY

V gene: TRBV29-1
CDR3 length: 12
J gene: TRBJ2-3
clone size: .
D gene: TRBD1
CDR3 protein: SAPPQGATDTQY

V gene: TRBV3-1
CDR3 length: 16
J gene: TRBJ2-3
clone size: .
D gene: .
CDR3 protein: ASSQGTFPLSYTDTQY

V gene: TRBV7-3
CDR3 length: 10
J gene: TRBJ2-1
clone size: .
D gene: .
CDR3 protein: ASSLQAGEQF

V gene: TRBV7-2
CDR3 length: 13
J gene: TRBJ1-5
clone size: few
D gene: .
CDR3 protein: ASSFVIGRNQPQH

V gene: TRBV4-3
CDR3 length: 14
J gene: TRBJ1-1
clone size: .
D gene: .
CDR3 protein: ASSQDYRQGLAEAF

V gene: TRBV7-2
CDR3 length: 13
J gene: TRBJ2-1
clone size: .
D gene: .
CDR3 protein: ASSPRGAFYNEQF

V gene: TRBV7-3
CDR3 length: 13
J gene: TRBJ1-1
clone size: few
D gene: TRBD1
CDR3 protein: ASSPAQGMNTEAF

V gene: TRBV5-1
CDR3 length: 14
J gene: TRBJ2-5
clone size: .
D gene: TRBD1
CDR3 protein: ASSSLLGQGSETQY

V gene: TRBV4-1
CDR3 length: 14
J gene: TRBJ2-1
clone size: .
D gene: .
CDR3 protein: ASSRVRDRVYNEQF

V gene: TRBV5-1
CDR3 length: 14
J gene: TRBJ2-1
clone size: .
D gene: TRBD1
CDR3 protein: ASRDALGTVRNEQF

V gene: TRBV4-3
CDR3 length: 15
J gene: TRBJ2-1
clone size: .
D gene: TRBD2
CDR3 protein: ASSQGPQAGGTNEQF

V gene: TRBV7-9
CDR3 length: 13
J gene: TRBJ1-5
clone size: few
D gene: .
CDR3 protein: ASSLGETRDQPQH

V gene: TRBV29-1
CDR3 length: 10
J gene: TRBJ2-3
clone size: few
D gene: .
CDR3 protein: SASTGPDTQY

V gene: TRBV7-2
CDR3 length: 14
J gene: TRBJ2-2
clone size: few
D gene: TRBD2
CDR3 protein: ASRAGLAGYTGELF

V gene: TRBV28
CDR3 length: 16
J gene: TRBJ2-6
clone size: .
D gene: TRBD2
CDR3 protein: ASSLPGLSRSGANVLT

V gene: TRBV20-1
CDR3 length: 11
J gene: TRBJ2-7
clone size: few
D gene: .
CDR3 protein: SARERASYEQY

V gene: TRBV7-3
CDR3 length: 14
J gene: TRBJ2-7
clone size: .
D gene: .
CDR3 protein: ASSLTGTSTLDEQY

V gene: TRBV29-1
CDR3 length: 11
J gene: TRBJ1-1
clone size: .
D gene: .
CDR3 protein: SVEESRVTEAF

V gene: TRBV10-3
CDR3 length: 12
J gene: TRBJ1-5
clone size: .
D gene: TRBD1
CDR3 protein: ASQKRQGQQPQH

V gene: TRBV7-2
CDR3 length: 12
J gene: TRBJ2-3
clone size: few
D gene: .
CDR3 protein: ASSLEGGGWTQY

V gene: TRBV27
CDR3 length: 13
J gene: TRBJ1-2
clone size: .
D gene: .
CDR3 protein: ASSLRDNSIEGYT

V gene: TRBV29-1
CDR3 length: 11
J gene: TRBJ1-5
clone size: .
D gene: .
CDR3 protein: SVQGARGQPQH

V gene: TRBV6-5
CDR3 length: 15
J gene: TRBJ2-2
clone size: few
D gene: .
CDR3 protein: ASSYNQDSQNTGELF

V gene: TRBV5-1
CDR3 length: 12
J gene: TRBJ2-3
clone size: .
D gene: .
CDR3 protein: ASRPGGYTDTQY

V gene: TRBV12-3/TRBV12-4
CDR3 length: 13
J gene: TRBJ2-2
clone size: .
D gene: .
CDR3 protein: ASSFWGELTGELF

V gene: TRBV5-1
CDR3 length: 14
J gene: TRBJ2-2
clone size: many
D gene: .
CDR3 protein: ASSLEGALYTGELF

V gene: TRBV12-3/TRBV12-4
CDR3 length: 11
J gene: TRBJ1-5
clone size: many
D gene: .
CDR3 protein: ASSLRPNQPQH

V gene: TRBV4-1
CDR3 length: 13
J gene: TRBJ2-3
clone size: .
D gene: TRBD2
CDR3 protein: ASSRLAGSTDTQY

V gene: TRBV23-1
CDR3 length: 10
J gene: TRBJ2-7
clone size: .
D gene: .
CDR3 protein: ASSQSPSGQY

V gene: TRBV18
CDR3 length: 14
J gene: TRBJ1-1
clone size: many
D gene: TRBD1
CDR3 protein: ASSPLRDRVNTEAF

V gene: TRBV20-1
CDR3 length: 12
J gene: TRBJ2-7
clone size: .
D gene: TRBD1
CDR3 protein: SARRRDSPYEQY

V gene: TRBV14
CDR3 length: 13
J gene: TRBJ2-7
clone size: few
D gene: .
CDR3 protein: ASKDGRGSSYEQY

V gene: TRBV5-1
CDR3 length: 13
J gene: TRBJ2-2
clone size: few
D gene: .
CDR3 protein: ASRIQGLATGELF

V gene: TRBV18
CDR3 length: 13
J gene: TRBJ1-2
clone size: few
D gene: .
CDR3 protein: ASSPYTGPPYGYT